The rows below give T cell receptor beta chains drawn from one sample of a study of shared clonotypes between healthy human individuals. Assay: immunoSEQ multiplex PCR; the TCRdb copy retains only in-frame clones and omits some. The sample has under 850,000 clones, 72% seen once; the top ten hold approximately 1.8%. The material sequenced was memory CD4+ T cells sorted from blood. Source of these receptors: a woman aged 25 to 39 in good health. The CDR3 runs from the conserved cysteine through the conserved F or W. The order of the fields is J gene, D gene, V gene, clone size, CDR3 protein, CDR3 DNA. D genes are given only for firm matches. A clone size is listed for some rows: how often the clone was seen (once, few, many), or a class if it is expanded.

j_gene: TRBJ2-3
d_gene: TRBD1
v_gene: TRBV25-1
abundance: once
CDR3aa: CASSENSRDRGGGDTQYF
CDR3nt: TGTGCCAGCAGTGAAAACTCCCGGGACAGGGGAGGTGGAGATACGCAGTATTTT

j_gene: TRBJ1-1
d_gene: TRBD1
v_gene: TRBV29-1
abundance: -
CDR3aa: CSVERTGGTEAFF
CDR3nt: TGCAGCGTTGAAAGGACAGGGGGCACTGAAGCTTTCTTT

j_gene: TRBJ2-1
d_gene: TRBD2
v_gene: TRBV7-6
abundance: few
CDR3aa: CASSLGLAGGPYNEQFF
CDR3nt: TGTGCCAGCAGCTTAGGGCTAGCGGGAGGACCCTACAATGAGCAGTTCTTC

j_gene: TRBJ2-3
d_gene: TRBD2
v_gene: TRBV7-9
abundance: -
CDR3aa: CASSISGGTDTQYF
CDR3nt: TGTGCCAGCAGCATTAGCGGGGGAACAGATACGCAGTATTTT

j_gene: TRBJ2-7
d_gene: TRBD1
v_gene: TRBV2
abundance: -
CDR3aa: CASSDGTGSYEQYF
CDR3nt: TGTGCCAGCAGTGACGGGACAGGCTCCTACGAGCAGTACTTC

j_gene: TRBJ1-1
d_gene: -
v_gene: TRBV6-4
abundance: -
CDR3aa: CGGRDSNTEAFF
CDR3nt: TGTGGGGGGCGCGACAGTAACACTGAAGCTTTCTTT

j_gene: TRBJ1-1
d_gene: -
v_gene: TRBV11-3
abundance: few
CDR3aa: CASSSGGSVKTEAFF
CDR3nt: TGTGCCAGCAGCTCCGGTGGATCGGTCAAGACTGAAGCTTTCTTT

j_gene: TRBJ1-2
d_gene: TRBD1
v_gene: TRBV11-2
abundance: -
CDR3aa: CASSLGRTGNYGYTF
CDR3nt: TGTGCCAGCAGCTTAGGACGGACAGGGAACTATGGCTACACCTTC

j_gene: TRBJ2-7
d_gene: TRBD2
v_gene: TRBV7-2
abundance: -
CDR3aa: CASSLERSSGSQAYEQYF
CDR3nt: TGTGCCAGCAGCTTAGAAAGAAGTAGCGGGAGCCAGGCCTACGAGCAGTACTTC

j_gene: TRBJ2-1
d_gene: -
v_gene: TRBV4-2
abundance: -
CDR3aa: CASSQTGGYYNEQFF
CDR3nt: TGTGCCAGCAGCCAGACAGGCGGGTACTACAATGAGCAGTTCTTC

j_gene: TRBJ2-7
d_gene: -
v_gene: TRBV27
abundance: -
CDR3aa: CASSTSGHLEQYF
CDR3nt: TGTGCCAGCAGTACCTCGGGACACCTCGAGCAGTACTTC

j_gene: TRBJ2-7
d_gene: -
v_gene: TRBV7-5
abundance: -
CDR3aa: CVRSSGDRTDPYEQYF
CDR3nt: TGTGTCAGAAGCTCAGGAGACAGGACCGACCCCTACGAGCAGTACTTC

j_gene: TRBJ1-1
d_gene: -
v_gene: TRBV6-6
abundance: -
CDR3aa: CASSPDLNTEAFF
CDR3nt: TGTGCCAGCAGTCCCGACTTGAACACTGAAGCTTTCTTT

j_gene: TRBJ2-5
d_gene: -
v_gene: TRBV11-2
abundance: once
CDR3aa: CASSSRWQGGVETQYF
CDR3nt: TGTGCCAGCAGCAGCCGTTGGCAGGGTGGGGTAGAGACCCAGTACTTC

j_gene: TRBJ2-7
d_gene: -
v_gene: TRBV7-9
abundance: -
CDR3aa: CASSFEAVQYF
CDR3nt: TGTGCCAGCAGCTTTGAGGCGGTGCAGTACTTC

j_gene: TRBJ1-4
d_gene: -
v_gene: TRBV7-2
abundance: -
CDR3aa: CASSMGVLANEKLFF
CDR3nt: TGTGCCAGCAGCATGGGGGTTTTGGCTAATGAAAAACTGTTTTTT

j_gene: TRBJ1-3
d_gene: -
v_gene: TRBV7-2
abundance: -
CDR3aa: CASSLESVSGNTIYF
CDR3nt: TGTGCCAGCAGCTTAGAGTCGGTCTCTGGAAACACCATATATTTT

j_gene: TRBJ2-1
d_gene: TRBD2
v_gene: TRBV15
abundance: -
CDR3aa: CATSRGGTSRNNEQFF
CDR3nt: TGTGCCACCAGCAGAGGCGGGACTAGCAGAAACAATGAGCAGTTCTTC

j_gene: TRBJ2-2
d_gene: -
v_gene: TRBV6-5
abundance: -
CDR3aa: CASSSVINSGELFF
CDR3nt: TGTGCCAGCAGTTCCGTAATTAACTCCGGGGAGCTGTTTTTT

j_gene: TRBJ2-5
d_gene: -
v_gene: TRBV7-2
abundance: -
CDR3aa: CASSFDWGQETQYF
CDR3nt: TGTGCCAGCAGCTTTGACTGGGGCCAAGAGACCCAGTACTTC

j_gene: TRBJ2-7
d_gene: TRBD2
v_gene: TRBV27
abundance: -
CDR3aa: CASRQLAGGDEQYF
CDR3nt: TGTGCCAGCAGGCAACTAGCGGGAGGGGACGAGCAGTACTTC

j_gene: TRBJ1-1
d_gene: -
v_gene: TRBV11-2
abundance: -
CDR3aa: CASSWTDGSGAFF
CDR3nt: TGTGCCAGCAGCTGGACGGATGGGTCCGGGGCTTTCTTT

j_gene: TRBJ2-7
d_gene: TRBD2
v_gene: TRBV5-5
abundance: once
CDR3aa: CASSLARGSSGTYEQYF
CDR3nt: TGTGCCAGCAGCTTGGCCAGAGGGTCTAGCGGCACCTACGAGCAGTACTTC

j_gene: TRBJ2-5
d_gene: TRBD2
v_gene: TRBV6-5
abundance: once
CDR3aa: CASSWGRAPQETQYF
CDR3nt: TGTGCCAGCAGTTGGGGGAGGGCCCCCCAAGAGACCCAGTACTTC

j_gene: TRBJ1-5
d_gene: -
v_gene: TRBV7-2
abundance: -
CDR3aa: CASSLGFVWPQHF
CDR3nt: TGTGCCAGCAGCTTAGGGTTCGTATGGCCCCAGCATTTT

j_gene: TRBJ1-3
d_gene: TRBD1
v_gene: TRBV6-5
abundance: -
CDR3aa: CASSRTGSSGNTIYF
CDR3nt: TGTGCCAGCAGTAGGACAGGGAGCTCTGGAAACACCATATATTTT

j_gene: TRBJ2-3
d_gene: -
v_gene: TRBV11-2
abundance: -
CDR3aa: CASSLMGGGSTDTQYF
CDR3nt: TGTGCCAGCAGCTTAATGGGGGGCGGGAGCACAGATACGCAGTATTTT

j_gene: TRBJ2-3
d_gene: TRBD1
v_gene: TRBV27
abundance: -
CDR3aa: CASKDRRTDTQYF
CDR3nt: TGTGCCAGCAAGGACAGGCGCACAGATACGCAGTATTTT

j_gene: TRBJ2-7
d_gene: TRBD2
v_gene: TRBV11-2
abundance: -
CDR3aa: CASSSRLAGYEQYF
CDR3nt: TGTGCCAGCAGCTCCAGACTAGCGGGGTACGAGCAGTACTTC

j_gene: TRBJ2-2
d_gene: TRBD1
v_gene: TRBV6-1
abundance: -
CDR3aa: CASLKAGGNTGELFF
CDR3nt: TGTGCCAGCCTAAAGGCAGGGGGTAACACCGGGGAGCTGTTTTTT

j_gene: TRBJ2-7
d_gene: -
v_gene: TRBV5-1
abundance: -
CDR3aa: CASSPVPISYEQYF
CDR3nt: TGCGCCAGCAGCCCTGTACCTATTTCCTACGAGCAGTACTTC

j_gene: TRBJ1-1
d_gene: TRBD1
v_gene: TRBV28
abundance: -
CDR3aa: CASRTGEGAFF
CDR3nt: TGTGCCAGCAGGACAGGGGAGGGAGCTTTCTTT

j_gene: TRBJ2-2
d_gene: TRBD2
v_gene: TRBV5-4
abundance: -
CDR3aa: CASSPGLAGGTGELFF
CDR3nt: TGTGCCAGCAGCCCGGGACTAGCGGGAGGAACCGGGGAGCTGTTTTTT

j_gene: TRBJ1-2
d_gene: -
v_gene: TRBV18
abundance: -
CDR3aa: CASSPYPPGHGYTF
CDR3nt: TGTGCCAGCTCACCATATCCTCCAGGGCATGGCTACACCTTC

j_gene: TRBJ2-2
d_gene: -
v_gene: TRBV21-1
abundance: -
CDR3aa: CASSKPPSGRTGELFF
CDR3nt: TGTGCCAGCAGCAAACCCCCTAGCGGGAGAACCGGGGAGCTGTTTTTT

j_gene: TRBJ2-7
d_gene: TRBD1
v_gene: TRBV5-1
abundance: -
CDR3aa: CASSPITGGPDRGDF
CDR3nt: TGCGCCAGCAGCCCGATCACAGGGGGCCCCGACCGCGGGGACTTC

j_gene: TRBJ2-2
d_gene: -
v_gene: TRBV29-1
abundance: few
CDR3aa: CSVGHSSGGGELFF
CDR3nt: TGCAGCGTTGGGCACAGCTCCGGAGGCGGGGAGCTGTTTTTT

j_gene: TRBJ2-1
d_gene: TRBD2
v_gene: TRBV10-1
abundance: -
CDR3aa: CASSNTGTSAYNEQFF
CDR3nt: TGCGCCAGTTCTAACACCGGGACTAGCGCCTACAATGAGCAGTTCTTC

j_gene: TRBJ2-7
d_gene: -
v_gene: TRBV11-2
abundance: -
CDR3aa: CASSSAWLEQYF
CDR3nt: TGTGCCAGCAGCTCAGCGTGGCTCGAGCAGTACTTC

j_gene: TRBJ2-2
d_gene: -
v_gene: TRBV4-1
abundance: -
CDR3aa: CASSPKPGTFGTGELFF
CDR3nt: TGCGCCAGCAGCCCGAAACCCGGGACATTTGGGACCGGGGAGCTGTTTTTT

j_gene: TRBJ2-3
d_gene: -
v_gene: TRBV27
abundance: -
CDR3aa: CASSWRWTAFADTQYF
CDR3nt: TGTGCCAGCAGTTGGAGGTGGACAGCGTTCGCAGATACGCAGTATTTT

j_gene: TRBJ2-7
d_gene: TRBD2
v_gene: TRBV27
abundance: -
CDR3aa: CASSPGLAGGLYEQYF
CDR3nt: TGTGCCAGCAGCCCTGGACTAGCGGGAGGGCTCTACGAGCAGTACTTC

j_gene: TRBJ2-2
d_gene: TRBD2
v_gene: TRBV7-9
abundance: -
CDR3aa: CASKSLLAGYTGELFF
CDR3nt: TGTGCCAGCAAGAGTTTACTAGCGGGATACACCGGGGAGCTGTTTTTT

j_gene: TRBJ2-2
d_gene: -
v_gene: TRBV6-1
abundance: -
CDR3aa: CASSSQNTGELFF
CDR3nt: TGTGCCAGCAGCTCCCAGAACACCGGGGAGCTGTTTTTT

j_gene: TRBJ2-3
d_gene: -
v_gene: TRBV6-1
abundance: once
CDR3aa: CASSVASTDTQYF
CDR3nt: TGTGCCAGCAGTGTAGCGAGCACAGATACGCAGTATTTT

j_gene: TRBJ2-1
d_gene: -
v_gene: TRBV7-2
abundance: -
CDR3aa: CASSLVSGSAYNEQFF
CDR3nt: TGTGCCAGCAGCTTAGTTTCAGGGTCTGCCTACAATGAGCAGTTCTTC

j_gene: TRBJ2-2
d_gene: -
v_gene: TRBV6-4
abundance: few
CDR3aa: CASSDGAAKTGELFF
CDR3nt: TGTGCCAGCAGTGACGGAGCGGCAAAGACCGGGGAGCTGTTTTTT